Listed below are T cell receptor beta chains from one sample, sequenced in a study of T-cell reconstitution after alpha-beta-depleted transplantation in children. TCRdb re-called the PCR reads with MiXCR, one entry per CDR3 protein. The sample lists around 500,000 distinct CDR3 sequences; around 23% were seen once. The source was PBMCs, mostly from graft donor cells, collected 360 days after TCRalphabeta/CD19-depleted stem cell transplant. These receptors were taken from a boy under three years old who had a stem cell transplant for acute myeloid leukemia, so the T cells may come from the graft donor. Both conserved end residues are part of each CDR3.

j_gene | v_gene | CDR3aa
TRBJ2-7 | TRBV5-1 | CASGDDTKPGRQYEQYF
TRBJ2-4 | TRBV18 | CASSPKWDTHPKNIQYF
TRBJ2-5 | TRBV10-3 | CAISESGLGTKETQYF
TRBJ1-6 | TRBV20-1 | CSASRESSYNSPLHF
TRBJ2-3 | TRBV15 | CATRVASGAVDTQYF
TRBJ2-7 | TRBV20-1 | CSAKPHRDLYEQYF
TRBJ1-6 | TRBV20-1 | CSAVPGQGGNSPLHF
TRBJ2-1 | TRBV5-5 | CASSNGQFYNEQFF
TRBJ2-1 | TRBV18 | CASSLLLNEQFF
TRBJ2-1 | TRBV5-6 | CASSIRTPYNEQFF
TRBJ2-1 | TRBV29-1 | CSAILLDRAEQFF
TRBJ1-5 | TRBV12-3/TRBV12-4 | CASSFYDGNQPQHF
TRBJ1-2 | TRBV28 | CASSLLGTGSTLYGYTF
TRBJ2-5 | TRBV28 | CASSRSWGAQETQYF
TRBJ2-7 | TRBV2 | CASSEVDVSYEQYF
TRBJ2-2 | TRBV24-1 | CATSLGWELFF
TRBJ2-3 | TRBV14 | CASSHQGADTQYF
TRBJ2-7 | TRBV3-1 | CASSQASIRGTGVGEQYF
TRBJ2-2 | TRBV10-3 | CAIRGTVDTGELFF
TRBJ2-1 | TRBV3-1 | CASSRTKLMAYNEQFF
TRBJ2-2 | TRBV6-5 | CASSSLTGGNTGELFF
TRBJ2-3 | TRBV9 | CASSVLSERATDTQYF
TRBJ2-3 | TRBV4-3 | CASSQDIAGRPADTQYF
TRBJ1-5 | TRBV15 | CATSRGKSFMSNQPQHF
TRBJ2-1 | TRBV5-6 | CASRLTFTGTTRYNEQFF
TRBJ1-2 | TRBV20-1 | CSAWIQGLGYGYTF
TRBJ2-1 | TRBV12-3/TRBV12-4 | CASSRDGAGYNEQFF
TRBJ2-3 | TRBV20-1 | CSAGVGDTQYF
TRBJ2-1 | TRBV5-6 | CASRQGLYNEQFF